One sample yielded the 14 T cell receptor beta chains listed below, sequenced in a study of shared clonotypes between healthy human individuals. The repertoire was sequenced with immunoSEQ multiplex PCR; TCRdb's copy has only in-frame clones and lacks some. Found here are over 850,000 clones, 75% to 80% of them singletons; the top ten hold 0.5% to 0.65%. The sequenced sample consisted of memory CD4+ T cells from PBMCs. Subset reported: CD45RA-negative fraction. The origin of the receptors is a man in his late teens or twenties in good health. Some clones in this sample may be carry-over from other donors' samples.

The genes are TRBV19 and TRBJ2-7; 8 bases are a match to TRBD2. Germline values: CDR1 LNHDA, CDR2 SQIVND (reference sequence). Losses at the gene ends were 5 bases for V and 1 base for J; bases not matched to a gene: 16. CDR3 length: 18 residues. DNA of the CDR3: TGTGCCAGTAGTGCACGAGCGGGGGAACTAGCGGCTTCCTACGAGCAGTACTTC. As protein: CASSARAGELAASYEQYF.

The chain recombines TRBV28 with TRBJ2-4; weak D call: TRBD1 (6 bases). Germline V gene lookup returns CDR1 MDHEN and CDR2 SYDVKM. V was trimmed by 8 bases and J by 1 base, leaving 24 bases between them. The CDR3 spans 18 residues. As DNA, the CDR3 is TGTGCCAGCCGGAAAGGGGTCTCCTCAGGGGTGGCCAAAAACATTCAGTACTTC. It is translated as CASRKGVSSGVAKNIQYF. Full variable domain (rest looked up from reference TRBV28 and TRBJ2-4): DVKVTQSSRYLVKRTGEKVFLECVQDMDHENMFWYRQDPGLGLRLIYFSYDVKMKEKGDIPEGYSVSREKKERFSLILESASTNQTSMYLCASRKGVSSGVAKNIQYFGAGTRLSVL.

The chain carries TRBV7-2 and TRBJ1-3; D possibly corresponds to TRBD1 (5 bases). The CDR3 has 14 residues. The germline V and J ends were trimmed by 5 bases and 4 bases, with 12 bases remaining between them. Germline V lookup: CDR1 SGHTA, CDR2 FQGNSA. The CDR3 is CASSDPGTGNTIYF. DNA of the CDR3: TGTGCCAGCAGCGACCCAGGGACGGGAAACACCATATATTTT.

The V call is TRBV11-1, the J call TRBJ1-1; D perhaps matches TRBD1 (5 bases). The CDR3 is 14 amino acids. Trimming took 3 bases from V and 5 from J, leaving 13 bases between them. Per the germline V gene, CDR1 is SGHAT and CDR2 is FQDESV (reference sequence). Written as DNA, the CDR3 is TGTGCCAGCAGCTTGGGACCGTCGGGGACTGAAGCTTTCTTT. Translated, it gives CASSLGPSGTEAFF.

Ten or more counts support this clone. The chain couples TRBV15 to TRBJ1-2; the D is unclear. This CDR3 spans 14 amino acids. Germline values: CDR1 LNHNV, CDR2 YYDKDF (reference sequence). Between the trimmed V and J ends, which lost 0 bases and 3 bases, there was a span of 8 bases. CDR3 amino acids: CATSREQEHYGYTF. DNA of the CDR3: TGTGCCACCAGCAGAGAGCAGGAACACTATGGCTACACCTTC.

Concerning this clone itself: Other nucleotide sequences in the sample specify the same CDR3. The rearrangement links TRBV5-4 to TRBJ2-2; D call uncertain. V lost 0 bases and J lost 3, with 9 bases in between. Germline CDR1 and CDR2: SGHNT and YYREEE (reference sequence). This CDR3 is 15 amino acids long. CDR3 protein: CASSLDREDTGELFF. CDR3 sequence (DNA): TGTGCCAGCAGCTTGGACCGAGAGGACACCGGGGAGCTGTTTTTT.

J is TRBJ2-5 and V is TRBV2; perhaps TRBD1 as D (5 bases). CDR1 is SNHLY, CDR2 FYNNEI, per germline. The CDR3 is made up of 12 amino acids. V was cut by 2 bases and J by 14 bases, with 15 bases left in between. The CDR3 DNA reads as TGTGCCAGCAGTGAACCTGTGGCAGGGTATTACTTC. Translating it yields CASSEPVAGYYF.

This rearrangement joins TRBV5-1 to TRBJ1-1; D is undetermined. CDR1 is SGHRS, CDR2 YFSETQ, per germline. This CDR3 has 14 residues. V was shortened by 2 bases and J by 4 bases, with 12 bases between the two germline ends. The CDR3 protein is CASSLNLVRTEAFF. For the CDR3, the DNA is TGCGCCAGCAGCTTAAACTTGGTTCGCACTGAAGCTTTCTTT.

CDR3 sequence (DNA): TGTGCCAGCAGTGAACAGGGCATGACCGGGGAGCTGTTTTTT. Translated, it gives CASSEQGMTGELFF. The chain uses TRBV6-1 and TRBJ2-2, with D possibly being TRBD1 (5 bases). The CDR3 extends over 14 amino acids. The germline V and J ends were trimmed by 2 bases and 5 bases, with 9 bases remaining between them. Germline loops: CDR1 MNHNS, CDR2 SASEGT.

This sequence joins TRBV7-9 and TRBJ2-7; tentatively, D is TRBD1 or TRBD2 (5 bases each). Germline CDR1 reads SEHNR; CDR2 reads FQNEAQ (reference sequence). Trimming left V 1 base short and J 0 bases short, with 19 bases between. The CDR3 consists of 18 residues. CDR3 DNA: TGTGCCAGCAGCTTAGGATTGCAGCGGAAGGGGAGCTCCTACGAGCAGTACTTC. Translation gives CASSLGLQRKGSSYEQYF.

The chain joins TRBV7-9 to TRBJ2-1; 7 bases are shared with TRBD2. The J segment lost 12 bases and the V segment lost 1 base, leaving 3 bases of the junction unmatched. Looked up from germline, CDR1 is SEHNR and CDR2 is FQNEAQ (reference sequence). The CDR3 is made up of 12 amino acids. The DNA of the CDR3 is TGTGCCAGCAGCTTAGGCGGGAGCAGGCAGTTCTTC. It specifies CASSLGGSRQFF.

This chain links TRBV28 with TRBJ1-2, with D possibly TRBD1 on 6 matching bases. CDR1 is MDHEN, CDR2 SYDVKM, per germline. Between the trimmed V and J ends, which lost 7 bases and 4 bases, there was a span of 16 bases. This CDR3 region has 14 residues. The CDR3 region has the DNA TGTGCCAGCAACGATTACAGGGACGTCTATGGCTACACCTTC. Its protein product is CASNDYRDVYGYTF.

The chain joins TRBV29-1 to TRBJ2-3, with 8 nucleotides matching TRBD2. Looked up from germline, CDR1 is SQVTM and CDR2 is ANQGSEA. The CDR3 covers 13 residues. V lost 4 bases, J lost 3 bases, and 3 bases stayed unmatched. The CDR3 nucleotides read TGCAGCGTTGGCGGGAGGCAGACAGATACGCAGTATTTT. Translation gives CSVGGRQTDTQYF.

This chain uses TRBV19 with TRBJ2-5; 10 bases are shared with TRBD2. V gave up 4 bases and J gave up 9 bases; unmatched junction bases: 5. Germline V lookup: CDR1 LNHDA, CDR2 SQIVND (reference sequence). This CDR3 has 13 amino acids. CDR3 amino acids: CASSRLAGGAQYF. In DNA, the CDR3 is TGTGCCAGTAGTAGACTAGCGGGCGGGGCCCAGTACTTC.